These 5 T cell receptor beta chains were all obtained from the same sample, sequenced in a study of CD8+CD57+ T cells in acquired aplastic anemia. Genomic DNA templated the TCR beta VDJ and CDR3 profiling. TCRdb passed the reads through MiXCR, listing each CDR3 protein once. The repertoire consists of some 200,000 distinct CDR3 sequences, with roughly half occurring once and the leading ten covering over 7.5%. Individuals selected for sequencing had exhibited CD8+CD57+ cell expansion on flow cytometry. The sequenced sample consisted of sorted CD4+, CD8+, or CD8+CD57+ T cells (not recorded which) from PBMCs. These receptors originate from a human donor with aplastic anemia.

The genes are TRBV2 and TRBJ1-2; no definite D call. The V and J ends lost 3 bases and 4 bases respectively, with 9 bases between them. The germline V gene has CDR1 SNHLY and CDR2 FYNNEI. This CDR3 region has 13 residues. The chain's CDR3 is CASSERQIYGYTF. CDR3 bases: TGTGCCAGCAGTGAGAGACAAATCTATGGCTACACCTTC.

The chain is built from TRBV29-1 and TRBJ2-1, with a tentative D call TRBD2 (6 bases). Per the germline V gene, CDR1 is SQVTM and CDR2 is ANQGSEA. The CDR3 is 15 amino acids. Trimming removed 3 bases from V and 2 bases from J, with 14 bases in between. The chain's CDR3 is CSVDRSGRTYNEQFF. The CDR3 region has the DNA TGCAGCGTTGATAGGTCGGGGAGGACCTACAATGAGCAGTTCTTC.

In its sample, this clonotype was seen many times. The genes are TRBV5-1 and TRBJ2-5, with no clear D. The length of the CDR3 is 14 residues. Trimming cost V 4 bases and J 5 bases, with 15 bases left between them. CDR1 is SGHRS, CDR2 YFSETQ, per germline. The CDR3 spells CASSAQLFDETQYF. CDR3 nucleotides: TGCGCCAGCAGCGCACAGTTGTTTGACGAGACCCAGTACTTC.

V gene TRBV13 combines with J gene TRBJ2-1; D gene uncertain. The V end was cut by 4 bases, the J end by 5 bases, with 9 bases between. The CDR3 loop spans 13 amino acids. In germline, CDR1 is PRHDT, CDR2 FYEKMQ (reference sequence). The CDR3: CASSSDADNEQFF. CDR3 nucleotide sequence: TGTGCCAGCAGCTCGGATGCAGACAATGAGCAGTTCTTC.

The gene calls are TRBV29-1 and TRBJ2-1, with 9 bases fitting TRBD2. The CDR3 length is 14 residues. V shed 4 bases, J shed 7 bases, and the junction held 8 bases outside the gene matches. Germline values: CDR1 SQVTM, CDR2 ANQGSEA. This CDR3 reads CSVVDLAGINEQFF. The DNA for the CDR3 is TGCAGCGTTGTTGACCTAGCGGGAATAAATGAGCAGTTCTTC.